This T cell receptor beta chain was recorded in a study of CD8 T cells in ankylosing spondylitis. Study results and caveats: Some of the motif variants had earlier been found in reactive arthritis patients' fluid and blood. Under 10 highly homologous variants formed a TCR beta motif that appeared characteristic of ankylosing spondylitis blood. Reported data indicate significant enrichment of disease-linked clones within matched ankylosing spondylitis synovial fluid.

Preparation of TCR beta libraries was done by quantitative 5'-RACE with molecular barcodes. MiXCR was run by TCRdb on the 5' RACE reads, yielding one entry per CDR3 protein. The profile shows some 300,000 distinct CDR3 sequences, less than 25% of them singletons. This clonotype was counted a few times. Its antigen is undetermined. From germline, CDR1 is SGHRS and CDR2 YFSETQ. The CDR3 length is 14 residues. V lost 4 bases to trimming and J lost 6 bases; unmatched junction nucleotides: 5. This chain links TRBV5-1 with TRBJ2-1; 9 bases are a match to TRBD1. Sequencing was done on a sample of blood, either unsorted or a sorted T cell fraction (not recorded which). This receptor was identified in a female donor with ankylosing spondylitis or in good health (not recorded which). The CDR3 DNA reads TGCGCCAGCAGCCCGACAGGGGGAGGCAATGAGCAGTTCTTC. This sequence encodes CASSPTGGGNEQFF.